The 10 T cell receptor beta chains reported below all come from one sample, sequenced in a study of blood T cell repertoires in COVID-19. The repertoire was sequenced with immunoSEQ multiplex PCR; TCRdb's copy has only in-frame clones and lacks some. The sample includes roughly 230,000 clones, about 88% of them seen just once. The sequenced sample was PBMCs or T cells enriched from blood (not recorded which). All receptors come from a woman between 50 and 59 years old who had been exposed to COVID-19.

The CDR3 region is CASSLFGNTIYF. The CDR3 nucleotides read TGTGCCAGCAGTTTATTCGGTAACACCATATATTTT. This chain links TRBV12-3 or TRBV12-4 with TRBJ1-3; D call uncertain. V lost 2 bases to trimming and J lost 7 bases, with 6 bases between them. The CDR3 extends over 12 amino acids.

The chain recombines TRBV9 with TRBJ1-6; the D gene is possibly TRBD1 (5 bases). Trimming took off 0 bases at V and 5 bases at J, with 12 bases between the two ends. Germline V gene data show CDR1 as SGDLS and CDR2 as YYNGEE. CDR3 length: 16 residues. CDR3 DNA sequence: TGTGCCAGCAGCGTAGGGGGCGGGGCTGATAATTCACCCCTCCACTTT. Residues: CASSVGGGADNSPLHF. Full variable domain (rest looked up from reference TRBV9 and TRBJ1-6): DSGVTQTPKHLITATGQRVTLRCSPRSGDLSVYWYQQSLDQGLQFLIQYYNGEERAKGNILERFSAQQFPDLHSELNLSSLELGDSALYFCASSVGGGADNSPLHFGNGTRLTVT.

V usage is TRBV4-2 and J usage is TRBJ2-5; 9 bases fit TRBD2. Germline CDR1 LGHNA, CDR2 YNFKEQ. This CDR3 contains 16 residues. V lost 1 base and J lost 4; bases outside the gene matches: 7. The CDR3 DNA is TGTGCCAGCAGCCAAGGTGGAGGCGGGGGGGGAGAGACCCAGTACTTC. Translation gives CASSQGGGGGGETQYF.

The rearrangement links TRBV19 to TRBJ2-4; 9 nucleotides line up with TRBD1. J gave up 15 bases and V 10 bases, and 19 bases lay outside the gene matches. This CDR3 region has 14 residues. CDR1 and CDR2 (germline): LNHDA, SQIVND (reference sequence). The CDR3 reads CATSRPGQGAVWYF. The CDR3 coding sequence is TGTGCCACCTCAAGACCGGGACAGGGAGCTGTTTGGTACTTC.

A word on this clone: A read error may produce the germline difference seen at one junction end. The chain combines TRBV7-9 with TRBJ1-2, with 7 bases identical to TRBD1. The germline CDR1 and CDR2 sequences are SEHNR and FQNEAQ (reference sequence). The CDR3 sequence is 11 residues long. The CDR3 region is CASSYDRDVHF. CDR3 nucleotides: TGTGCCAGCAGCTACGACAGGGATGTTCACTTC.

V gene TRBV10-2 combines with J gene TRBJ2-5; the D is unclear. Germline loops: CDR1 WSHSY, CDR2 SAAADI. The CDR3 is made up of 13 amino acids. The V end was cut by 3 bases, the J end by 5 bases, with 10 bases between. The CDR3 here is CASSDWAAETQYF. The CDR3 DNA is TGCGCCAGCAGTGATTGGGCTGCGGAGACCCAGTACTTC.

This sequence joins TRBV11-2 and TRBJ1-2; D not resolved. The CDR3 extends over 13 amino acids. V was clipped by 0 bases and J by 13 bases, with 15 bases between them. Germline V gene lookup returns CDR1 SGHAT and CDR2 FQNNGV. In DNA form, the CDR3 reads TGTGCCAGCAGCTTAGACCGTGCCGACGCGGTCACCTTC. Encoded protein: CASSLDRADAVTF.

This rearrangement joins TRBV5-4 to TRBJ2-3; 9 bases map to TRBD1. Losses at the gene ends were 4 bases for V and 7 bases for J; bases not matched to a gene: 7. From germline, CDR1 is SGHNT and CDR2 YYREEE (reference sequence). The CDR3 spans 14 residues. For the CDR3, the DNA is TGTGCCAGCAGCAGAGCGGGACAGGGTTATACGCAGTATTTT. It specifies CASSRAGQGYTQYF.

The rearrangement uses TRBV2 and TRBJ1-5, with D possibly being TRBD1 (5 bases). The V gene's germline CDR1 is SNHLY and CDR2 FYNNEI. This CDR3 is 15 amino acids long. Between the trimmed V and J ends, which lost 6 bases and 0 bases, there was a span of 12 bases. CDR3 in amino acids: CASSADRTSNQPQHF. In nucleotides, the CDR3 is TGTGCCAGCAGCGCCGACAGAACTAGCAATCAGCCCCAGCATTTT. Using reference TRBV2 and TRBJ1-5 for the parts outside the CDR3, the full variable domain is EPEVTQTPSHQVTQMGQEVILRCVPISNHLYFYWYRQILGQKVEFLVSFYNNEISEKSEIFDDQFSVERPDGSNFTLKIRSTKLEDSAMYFCASSADRTSNQPQHFGDGTRLSIL.

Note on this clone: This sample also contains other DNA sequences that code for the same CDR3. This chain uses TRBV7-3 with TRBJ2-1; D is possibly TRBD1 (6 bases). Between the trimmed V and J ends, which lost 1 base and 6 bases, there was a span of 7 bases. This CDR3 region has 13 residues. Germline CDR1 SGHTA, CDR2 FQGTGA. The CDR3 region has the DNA TGTGCCAGCAGCTTAAGAGGGGGCAATGAGCAGTTCTTC. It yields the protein CASSLRGGNEQFF.